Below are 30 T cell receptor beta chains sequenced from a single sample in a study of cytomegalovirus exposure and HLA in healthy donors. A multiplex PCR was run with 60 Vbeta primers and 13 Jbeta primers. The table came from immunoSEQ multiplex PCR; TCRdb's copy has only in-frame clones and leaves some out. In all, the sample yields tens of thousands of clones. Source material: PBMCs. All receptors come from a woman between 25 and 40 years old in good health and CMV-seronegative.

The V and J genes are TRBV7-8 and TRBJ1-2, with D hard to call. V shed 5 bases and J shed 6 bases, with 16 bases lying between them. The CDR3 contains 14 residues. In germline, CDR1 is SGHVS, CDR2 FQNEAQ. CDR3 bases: TGTGCCAGCAGCCGCGACCCTTATACAGATGGCTACACCTTC. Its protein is CASSRDPYTDGYTF.

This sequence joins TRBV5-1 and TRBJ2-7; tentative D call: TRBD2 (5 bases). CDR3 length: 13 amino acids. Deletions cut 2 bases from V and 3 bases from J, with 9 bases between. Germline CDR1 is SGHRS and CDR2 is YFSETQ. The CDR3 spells CASSLEGLYEQYF. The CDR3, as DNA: TGCGCCAGCAGCTTAGAGGGTCTCTACGAGCAGTACTTC.

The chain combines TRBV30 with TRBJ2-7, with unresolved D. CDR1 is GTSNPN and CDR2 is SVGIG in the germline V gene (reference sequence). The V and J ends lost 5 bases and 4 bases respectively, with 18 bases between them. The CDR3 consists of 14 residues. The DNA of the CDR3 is TGTGCCTGGGTTACGCTCCTACCCCAATACGAGCAGTACTTC. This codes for CAWVTLLPQYEQYF.

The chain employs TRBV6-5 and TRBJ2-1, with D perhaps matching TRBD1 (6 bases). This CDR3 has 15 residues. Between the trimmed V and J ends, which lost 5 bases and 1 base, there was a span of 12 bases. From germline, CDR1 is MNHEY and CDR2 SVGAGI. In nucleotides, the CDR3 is TGTGCCAGCAGTCCGTCTACAGGGTCCTACAATGAGCAGTTCTTC. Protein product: CASSPSTGSYNEQFF.

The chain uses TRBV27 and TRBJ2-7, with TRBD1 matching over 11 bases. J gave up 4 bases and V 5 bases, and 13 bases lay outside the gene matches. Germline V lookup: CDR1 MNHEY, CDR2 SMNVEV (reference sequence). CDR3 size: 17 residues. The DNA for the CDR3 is TGTGCCAGCAGTCTCACGGGTTTACGGGACAGGGGGTACGAGCAGTACTTC. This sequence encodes CASSLTGLRDRGYEQYF.

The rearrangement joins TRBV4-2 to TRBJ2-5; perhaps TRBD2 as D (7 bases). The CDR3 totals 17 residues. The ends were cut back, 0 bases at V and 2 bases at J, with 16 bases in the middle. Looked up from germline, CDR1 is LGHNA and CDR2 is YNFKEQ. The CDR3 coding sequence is TGTGCCAGCAGCCAAGATGGGGGGGCCACACCTCAAGAGACCCAGTACTTC. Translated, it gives CASSQDGGATPQETQYF.

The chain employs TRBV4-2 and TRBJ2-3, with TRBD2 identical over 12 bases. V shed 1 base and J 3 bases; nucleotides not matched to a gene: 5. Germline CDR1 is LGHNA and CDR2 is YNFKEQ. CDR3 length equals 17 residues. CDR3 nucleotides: TGTGCCAGCAGCCAAGTGCTAGCGGGGGGGCCAACAGATACGCAGTATTTT. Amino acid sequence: CASSQVLAGGPTDTQYF.

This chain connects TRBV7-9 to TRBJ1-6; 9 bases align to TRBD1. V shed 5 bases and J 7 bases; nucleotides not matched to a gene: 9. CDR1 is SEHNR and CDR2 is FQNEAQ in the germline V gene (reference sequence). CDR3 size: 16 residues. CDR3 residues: CASSQITGTGNSPLHF. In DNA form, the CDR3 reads TGTGCCAGCAGCCAAATTACCGGGACAGGGAATTCACCCCTCCACTTT. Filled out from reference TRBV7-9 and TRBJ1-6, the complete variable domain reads DTGVSQNPRHKITKRGQNVTFRCDPISEHNRLYWYRQTLGQGPEFLTYFQNEAQLEKSRLLSDRFSAERPKGSFSTLEIQRTEQGDSAMYLCASSQITGTGNSPLHFGNGTRLTVT.

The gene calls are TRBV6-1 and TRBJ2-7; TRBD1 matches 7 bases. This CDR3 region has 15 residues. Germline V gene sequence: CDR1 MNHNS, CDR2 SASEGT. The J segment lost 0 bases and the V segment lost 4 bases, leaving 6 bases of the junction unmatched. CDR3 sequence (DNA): TGTGCCAGCAGTGGGGGGACAGCCGCCTCCTACGAGCAGTACTTC. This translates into CASSGGTAASYEQYF.

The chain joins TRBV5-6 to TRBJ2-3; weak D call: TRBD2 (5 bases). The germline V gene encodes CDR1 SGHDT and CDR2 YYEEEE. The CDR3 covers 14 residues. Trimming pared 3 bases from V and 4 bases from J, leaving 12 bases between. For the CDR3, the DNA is TGTGCCAGCAGCTCATCTGTGGGAGCAGATACGCAGTATTTT. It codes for CASSSSVGADTQYF.

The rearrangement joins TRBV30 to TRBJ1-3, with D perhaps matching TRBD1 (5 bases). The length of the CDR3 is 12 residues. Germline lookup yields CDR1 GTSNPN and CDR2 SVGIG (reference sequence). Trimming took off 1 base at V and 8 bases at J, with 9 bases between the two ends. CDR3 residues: CAWSADRYTIYF. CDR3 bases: TGTGCCTGGAGTGCCGACAGATACACCATATATTTT.

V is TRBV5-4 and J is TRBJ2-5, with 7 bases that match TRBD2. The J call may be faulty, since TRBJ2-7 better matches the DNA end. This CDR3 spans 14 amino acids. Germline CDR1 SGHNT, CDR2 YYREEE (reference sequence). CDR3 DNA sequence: TGTGCCAGCAGCACAGGACTAGTTCAAGACGAGCAGTACTTC. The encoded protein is CASSTGLVQDEQYF.

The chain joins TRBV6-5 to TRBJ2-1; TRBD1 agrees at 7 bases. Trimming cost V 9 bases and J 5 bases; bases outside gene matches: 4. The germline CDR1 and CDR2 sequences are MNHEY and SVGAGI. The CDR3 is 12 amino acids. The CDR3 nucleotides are TGTGCCAGTAGGACAGGCGACAATGAGCAGTTCTTC. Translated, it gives CASRTGDNEQFF.

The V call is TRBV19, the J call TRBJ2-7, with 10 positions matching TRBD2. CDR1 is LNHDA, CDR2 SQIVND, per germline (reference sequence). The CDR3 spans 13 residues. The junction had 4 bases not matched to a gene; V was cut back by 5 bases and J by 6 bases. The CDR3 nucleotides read TGTGCCAGTAGTCCAGCGGGAGGGGGCGAGCAGTACTTC. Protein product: CASSPAGGGEQYF.

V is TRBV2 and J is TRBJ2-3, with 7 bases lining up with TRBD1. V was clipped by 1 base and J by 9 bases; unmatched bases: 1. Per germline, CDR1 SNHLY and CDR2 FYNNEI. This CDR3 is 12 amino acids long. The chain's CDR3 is CASSEGGGTQYF. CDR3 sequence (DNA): TGTGCCAGCAGTGAAGGAGGGGGCACGCAGTATTTT.

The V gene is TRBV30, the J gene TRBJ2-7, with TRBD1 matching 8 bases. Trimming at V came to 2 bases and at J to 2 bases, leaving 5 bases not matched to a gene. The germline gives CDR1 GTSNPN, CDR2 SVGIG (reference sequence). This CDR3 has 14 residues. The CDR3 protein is CAWSKGQGAYEQYF. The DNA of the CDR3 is TGTGCCTGGAGTAAAGGACAGGGCGCCTACGAGCAGTACTTC.

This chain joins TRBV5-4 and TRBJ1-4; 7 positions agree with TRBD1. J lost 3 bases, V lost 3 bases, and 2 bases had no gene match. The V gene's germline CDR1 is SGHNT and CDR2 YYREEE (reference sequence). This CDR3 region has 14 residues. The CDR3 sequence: CASSSGTANEKLFF. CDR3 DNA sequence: TGTGCCAGCAGCTCCGGGACAGCTAATGAAAAACTGTTTTTT.

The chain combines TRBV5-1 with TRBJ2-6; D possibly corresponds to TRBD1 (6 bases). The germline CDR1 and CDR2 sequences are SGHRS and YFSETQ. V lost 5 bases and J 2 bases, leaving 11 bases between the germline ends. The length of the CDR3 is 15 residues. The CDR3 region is CASRFEGAGANVLTF. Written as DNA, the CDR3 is TGCGCCAGCAGGTTTGAGGGGGCTGGGGCCAACGTCCTGACTTTC.

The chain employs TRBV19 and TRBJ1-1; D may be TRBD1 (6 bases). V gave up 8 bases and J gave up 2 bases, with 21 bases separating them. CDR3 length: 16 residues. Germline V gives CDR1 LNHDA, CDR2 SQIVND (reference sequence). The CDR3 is CASSKTGQTINTEAFF. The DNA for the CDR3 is TGTGCCAGTTCTAAGACAGGCCAGACAATTAACACTGAAGCTTTCTTT.

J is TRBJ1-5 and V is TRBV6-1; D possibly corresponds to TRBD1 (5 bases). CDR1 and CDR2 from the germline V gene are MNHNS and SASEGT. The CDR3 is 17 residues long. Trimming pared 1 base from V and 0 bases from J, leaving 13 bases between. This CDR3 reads CASSEEGRGDSNQPQHF. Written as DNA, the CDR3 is TGTGCCAGCAGTGAAGAGGGAAGGGGCGATAGCAATCAGCCCCAGCATTTT.

CDR3 loop: CASSVENQETQYF. The CDR3 region has the DNA TGTGCCAGCAGTGTAGAAAACCAAGAGACCCAGTACTTC. The chain uses TRBV2 and TRBJ2-5; D ambiguous. In germline, CDR1 is SNHLY, CDR2 FYNNEI. CDR3 size: 13 residues. Between the trimmed V and J ends, which lost 4 bases and 0 bases, there was a span of 6 bases. The full variable domain, with the rest looked up from reference TRBV2 and TRBJ2-5, is EPEVTQTPSHQVTQMGQEVILRCVPISNHLYFYWYRQILGQKVEFLVSFYNNEISEKSEIFDDQFSVERPDGSNFTLKIRSTKLEDSAMYFCASSVENQETQYFGPGTRLLVL.

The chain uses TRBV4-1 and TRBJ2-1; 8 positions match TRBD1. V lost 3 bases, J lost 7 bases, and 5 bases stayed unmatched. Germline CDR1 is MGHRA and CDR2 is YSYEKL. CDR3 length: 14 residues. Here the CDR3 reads CASSHRTGLNEQFF. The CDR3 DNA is TGCGCCAGCAGCCACAGGACAGGGTTGAATGAGCAGTTCTTC.

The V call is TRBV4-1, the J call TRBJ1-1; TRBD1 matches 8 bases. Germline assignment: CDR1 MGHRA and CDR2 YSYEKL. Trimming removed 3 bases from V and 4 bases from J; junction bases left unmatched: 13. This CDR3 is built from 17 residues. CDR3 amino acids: CASSQRVQGAIPTEAFF. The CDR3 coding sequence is TGCGCCAGCAGCCAGAGGGTCCAGGGGGCGATACCCACTGAAGCTTTCTTT.

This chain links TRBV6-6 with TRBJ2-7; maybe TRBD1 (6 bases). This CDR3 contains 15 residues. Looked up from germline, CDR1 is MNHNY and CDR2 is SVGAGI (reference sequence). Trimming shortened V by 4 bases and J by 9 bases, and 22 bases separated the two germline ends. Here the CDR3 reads CASSSLQGPWAGQYF. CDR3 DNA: TGTGCCAGCAGTTCGCTACAGGGCCCTTGGGCAGGGCAGTACTTC.

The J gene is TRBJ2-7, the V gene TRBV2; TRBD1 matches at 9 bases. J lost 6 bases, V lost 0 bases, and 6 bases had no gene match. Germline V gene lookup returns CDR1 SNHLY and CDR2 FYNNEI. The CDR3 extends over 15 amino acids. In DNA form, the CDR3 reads TGTGCCAGCAGTGAAGCCTCGGGACAGGGACCCGAGCAGTACTTC. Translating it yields CASSEASGQGPEQYF.

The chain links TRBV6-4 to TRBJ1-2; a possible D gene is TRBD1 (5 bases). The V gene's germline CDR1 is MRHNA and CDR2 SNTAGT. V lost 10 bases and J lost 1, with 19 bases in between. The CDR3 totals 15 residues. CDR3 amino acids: CATFTLTEFNYGYTF. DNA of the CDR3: TGTGCCACATTCACTCTGACAGAGTTTAACTATGGCTACACCTTC.

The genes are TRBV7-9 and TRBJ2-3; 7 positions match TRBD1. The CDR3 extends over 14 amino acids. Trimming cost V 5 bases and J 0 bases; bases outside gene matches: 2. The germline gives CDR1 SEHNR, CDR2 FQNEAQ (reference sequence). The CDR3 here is CASSTTGSTDTQYF. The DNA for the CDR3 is TGTGCCAGCAGCACGACAGGGAGCACAGATACGCAGTATTTT.

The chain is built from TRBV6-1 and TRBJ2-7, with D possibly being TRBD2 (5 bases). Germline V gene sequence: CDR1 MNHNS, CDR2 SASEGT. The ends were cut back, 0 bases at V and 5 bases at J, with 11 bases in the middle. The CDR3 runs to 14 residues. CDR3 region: CASSEALPGNEQYF. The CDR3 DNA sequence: TGTGCCAGCAGTGAAGCGCTACCGGGAAACGAGCAGTACTTC.

CDR3 in amino acids: CASSSGTGNTIYF. The CDR3 DNA reads as TGTGCCAGTTCATCAGGGACTGGAAACACCATATATTTT. The rearrangement joins TRBV6-6 to TRBJ1-3, with D maybe TRBD1 (5 bases). Germline V lookup: CDR1 MNHNY, CDR2 SVGAGI (reference sequence). Trimming left V 9 bases short and J 2 bases short, with 11 bases between. The CDR3 runs to 13 residues.

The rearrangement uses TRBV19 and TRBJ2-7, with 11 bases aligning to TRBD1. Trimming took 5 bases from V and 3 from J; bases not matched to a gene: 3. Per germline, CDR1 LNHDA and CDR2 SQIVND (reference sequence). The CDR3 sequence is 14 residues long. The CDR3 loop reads CASSPGTGGYEQYF. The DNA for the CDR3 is TGTGCCAGTAGTCCCGGGACAGGGGGCTACGAGCAGTACTTC.